The entry below gives a single T cell receptor beta chain sequence along with its context. Its binding antigen is unknown. The record has no base qualities; no much larger clone is one base away. Sample time point, as interpreted from the label and publication: newly diagnosed GD, antithyroid drugs for less than 3 months. For both TCR sequencing and RNA sequencing, RNA was extracted from PBMCs in TRIzol. The diagnosis of Graves' disease followed American Thyroid Association guidelines. Patients for the study were recruited at an endocrinology department in Xi'an, China. Each patient gave 7.5 to 10 milliliters of peripheral blood, collected in an EDTA anticoagulant tube. Ficoll Paque Plus density gradient separation was used to isolate PBMCs, and no further T cell sorting was done. An Agilent 2100 Bioanalyzer and agarose gel were used to check RNA quality, and a NanoDrop 2000 was used to measure RNA concentration.

These data originate in a study of regulatory T cells in long-lasting Graves disease (dated by TCRdb to the early 2020s). Broadly, across the study: Patients with newly diagnosed Graves' disease had been on antithyroid drugs for under 3 months. Peripheral blood TCR sequencing and RNA sequencing compared persistent Graves' disease patients with newly diagnosed Graves' disease patients. The study took place in China and was registered as a clinical trial. A total of about 35 samples underwent TCR sequencing: around 13 from persistent and some 20 from newly diagnosed Graves' disease patients. The study at large found these results: Patients with persistent disease shared more public clonotypes (approximately 2,500) than newly diagnosed patients did (around 930). Only the TCR beta chain was sequenced and analyzed. The study examined only peripheral blood because the primary lesion, thyroid tissue, could not be accessed. Preferential use of TRBV28, TRBJ1-2 and TRBJ2-5 was observed in persistent disease, whereas TRBV20-1 and TRBJ2-1 were favored in newly diagnosed disease. Persistent Graves' disease patients showed lower TCR Shannon entropy and fewer highly expanded clones than newly diagnosed patients, suggesting clonal expansion. As a limitation, the authors acknowledged that the small sample size may reduce accuracy.

According to the germline V gene, CDR1 reads ENHRY and CDR2 reads SYGVKD. Ends trimmed: V by 3 bases, J by 3 bases; bases unmatched to a gene: 5. From cysteine to phenylalanine, the CDR3 is 15 amino acids long. The kept DNA is CDR3 alone, 45 bases in frame from the first base. Libraries were made using multiplex PCR. The run used an Illumina HiSeq 4000. iRepertoire HTBI primers and Arm-PCR amplification of CDR3 regions were used to construct TCR beta libraries. Before sequencing, the PCR products underwent gel purification. Under the source paper's analysis protocol: A total of under 80 TRBV and approximately 13 TRBJ segments were identified across samples and were used for gene usage analysis of CDR3 amino acid clonotypes. Filtered high-quality paired reads were merged into contigs using COPE and FqMerger. BLAST was used to align contigs to the IMGT TRBV, TRBD and TRBJ reference genes, and CDR3 was defined following IMGT. Any clonotype with a frequency above 0.1% was classified as a highly expanded clone. Shannon entropy was used to measure repertoire diversity, and the Gini coefficient was used to measure V-J evenness. A clonotype was considered public if more than one individual shared it. TCRdb reworked the public reads: Q25 trimming with fastp, MiXCR clone assembly, productive beta chains retained. Rows merge per CDR3 protein into single entries with the most common DNA and genes. TCRdb's processing, not the study's, gives the V and J calls here. The sample contains fewer than 400,000 distinct CDR3 sequences, approximately 20% of them found a single time. The ten biggest clones cover about 39% of the sample.

The starting material was peripheral blood mononuclear cells (PBMCs), obtained at new diagnosis, from a patient treated with antithyroid drugs. The receptor chain draws on TRBV10-3 and TRBJ1-2; 9 bases in the junction line up with TRBD1. The clonotype originates from a female donor with Graves disease. The DNA is TGTGCCATCAGTGACGGGACAGGGAGCTACTATGGCTACACCTTC. It specifies CAISDGTGSYYGYTF.